In this sample, the clone carrying this T cell receptor (beta chain) turned up a few times. The antigen is unknown. The data belong to a study of blood T cells in healthy people across ages. Overall study context: About one barcoded beta molecule per two T cells was the capture yield of template switching. Study results and limitations: Long-lived donors had more naive CD4+ cells and higher diversity than aged donors.

No fewer than 5.5 micrograms of total RNA were isolated from every sample. A J-beta primer mix and a sample-barcoded 5' primer were used in a second PCR of about 7 to 12 cycles. Paired-end reads containing CDR3 totaled no fewer than 3 million for each sample. TCRdb independently ran MiXCR on the 5' RACE reads; one entry per CDR3 protein. The sample consists of 780,000 or so distinct CDR3 sequences, around half of them appearing once. Input material: blood. This TCR derives from a man of 80 years or more in good health.

The CDR3 DNA reads TGTGCCAGCAGGCCCTCACAGGGTAGCGGCTACGAGCAGTACTTC. It specifies CASRPSQGSGYEQYF. V gene TRBV7-2 combines with J gene TRBJ2-7; D may be TRBD1 or TRBD2 (6 bases each). CDR3 length: 15 residues. V dropped 6 bases and J dropped 3 bases, with 18 bases sitting between them. The germline V gene encodes CDR1 SGHTA and CDR2 FQGNSA.